These 6 T cell receptor beta chains originate from one sample sequenced in a study of blood T cell repertoires in COVID-19. Measured with immunoSEQ multiplex PCR; TCRdb has only the in-frame clones, and not every one. Among fewer than 250,000 clones listed, 85% to 90% were seen once. The sequencing input was PBMCs or T cells enriched from blood (not recorded which). These receptors came from a man between 25 and 39 years old who had been exposed to COVID-19.

This clone was observed a single time. This rearrangement joins TRBV6-4 to TRBJ2-3, with 7 bases matching TRBD2. Germline lookup yields CDR1 MRHNA and CDR2 SNTAGT. The CDR3 extends over 14 amino acids. With 5 bases clipped from V and 1 base from J, the junction kept 3 bases outside the gene matches. CDR3 sequence reads: CASSHTSGTDTQYF. CDR3 sequence (DNA): TGTGCCAGCAGTCATACTAGCGGCACAGATACGCAGTATTTT.

The gene calls are TRBV12-3 or TRBV12-4 and TRBJ1-2; D gene ambiguous. This CDR3 has 11 amino acids. V lost 3 bases and J lost 7, with 6 bases in between. DNA of the CDR3: TGTGCCAGCAGTTTTTTCTCTGGCTACACCTTC. Residues: CASSFFSGYTF.

This chain joins TRBV4-3 and TRBJ2-1; 8 nucleotides align to TRBD2. CDR3 length: 16 residues. The germline V gene has CDR1 LGHNA and CDR2 YSLEER. J gave up 6 bases and V 3 bases, and 10 bases lay outside the gene matches. The CDR3 sequence: CASSHHSGTSPNEQFF. CDR3 DNA sequence: TGCGCCAGCAGCCATCATTCCGGGACTAGTCCCAATGAGCAGTTCTTC.

The chain employs TRBV12-3 or TRBV12-4 and TRBJ1-6; 9 positions match TRBD1. The CDR3 has 13 amino acids. Trimming took 6 bases from V and 11 from J; bases not matched to a gene: 5. DNA of the CDR3: TGTGCCAGCAGGCGGACAGGGGCGACACCCCTCCACTTT. This encodes CASRRTGATPLHF.

The V and J genes are TRBV27 and TRBJ1-5, with 7 bases matching TRBD1. The CDR3 loop spans 16 amino acids. CDR1 and CDR2 (germline): MNHEY, SMNVEV (reference sequence). Trimming took 3 bases from V and 3 from J; bases not matched to a gene: 8. The CDR3: CASSLADRDPNQPQHF. The CDR3 bases are TGTGCCAGCAGTTTGGCAGACAGGGATCCCAATCAGCCCCAGCATTTT.

The chain employs TRBV30 and TRBJ1-2, with D hard to call. With 3 bases removed from V and 5 bases from J, the gap between germline ends came to 13 bases. Germline CDR1 GTSNPN, CDR2 SVGIG (reference sequence). This CDR3 has 13 amino acids. CDR3 coding DNA: TGTGCCTGGAGGTCCGACATCTATTATGGCTACACCTTC. As protein: CAWRSDIYYGYTF.